This T cell receptor beta chain is drawn from a study of T-cell reconstitution after alpha-beta-depleted transplantation in children. Unique molecular identifiers were used in preparing the TCRbeta library. TCRdb passed the PCR reads through MiXCR, listing each CDR3 protein once. This sample carries hundreds of thousands of distinct CDR3 sequences, almost 10% of them seen once, and the ten largest clones take 9.5% to 13%. CDR1 and CDR2 (germline): SGHKS, YYEKEE (reference sequence). The CDR3 consists of 15 residues. V was clipped by 0 bases and J by 1 base, with 8 bases between them. The chain links TRBV5-5 to TRBJ1-5, with D possibly being TRBD1 (6 bases). This receptor was taken from a human donor who donated a stem cell graft to a child with SCID. Source: PBMCs from the stem cell graft donor, taken from the stem cell graft. CDR3 coding DNA: TGTGCCAGCAGCTTGGGGGACAAGAGCAATCAGCCCCAGCATTTT. Encoded protein: CASSLGDKSNQPQHF.